This TCR beta chain was documented in a study of identical twins. Each CDR3 protein is one row after TCRdb ran MiXCR on the 5' RACE reads. Among some 1,700,000 distinct CDR3 sequences listed, around a third were seen once. Study results and limitations: Memory repertoires lacked the insertion deficit that abundant cord blood beta clonotypes showed.

Note on this clonotype: Antigen: not known.

This sequence was found in a newborn girl in good health. Input material: cord blood.

The CDR3 loop reads CASSFRTDSNQPQHF. CDR3 DNA: TGTGCCAGCAGTTTTCGGACAGATAGCAATCAGCCCCAGCATTTT. This sequence joins TRBV27 and TRBJ1-5; possible D gene TRBD1, 6 bases. Trimming removed 3 bases from V and 0 bases from J, with 9 bases in between. This CDR3 has 15 amino acids. Germline V gene sequence: CDR1 MNHEY, CDR2 SMNVEV (reference sequence).